The entry below describes one T cell receptor (beta chain). The antigen remains unidentified. Time point of the sample: late sampling 161 to 241 days after vaccination in a few convalescent patients. Described treatment: approximately nine-day PBMC culture with coronavirus spike peptide pools or control peptides (ViraFEST assay). ViraFEST used peptide pools to expand antigen-specific T cells and subsequently sequenced their TCRs. It was with around 9.6 IU/ml IL-2 and approximately 10 ug/ml peptide pools that 2 million to 2.5 million PBMCs per well were cultured. The CDR3 is 15 amino acids. The trim removed 1 base at V and 2 bases at J, leaving 4 bases unmatched. Germline loops: CDR1 SGHNT, CDR2 YYREEE (reference sequence). With the Oncomine TCR Beta short-read assay, DNA from cultured CD4+ T cells was sequenced. CD4+ T cells were cultured, and genomic DNA was extracted from them. TCRdb passed the PCR reads through MiXCR, listing each CDR3 protein once. The sample carries over 20,000 distinct CDR3 sequences, around a third recorded once.

The sample comes from a study of vaccination and CD4 T cells after COVID-19. This chain connects TRBV5-4 to TRBJ2-7, with 9 bases fitting TRBD2. The input for sequencing was CD4+ T cells from blood, cultured in vitro, taken about 7 months after SARS-CoV-2 vaccination. This clonotype was obtained from a human donor who had recovered from COVID-19. CDR3 in DNA: TGTGCCAGCAGCTTGAGCCTAGCGGGAACCTACGAGCAGTACTTC. As protein: CASSLSLAGTYEQYF.